A single sample gave rise to the 25 T cell receptor beta chains below, sequenced in a study of T cell responses to AZD1222 COVID-19 vaccine (dated by TCRdb to about 2021). The protocol used for the library was the immunoSEQ multiplex PCR assay. TCRdb took this table from immuneACCESS and kept in-frame rearrangements with V and J called. Such tables lack part of the clones; where checked against another copy, unresolved V genes explain under half of the gap, and the rest is unexplained. This sample has about 150,000 clones in its table, and under 95% of those were observed once. The biggest ten clones account for 7.5% to 9.5% of the sample. The time point label, as the study defines it: baseline before first vaccination. Sequenced here: peripheral blood, sampled on day 0 of AZD1222 vaccination. The receptors here all came from an adult in good health.

In its sample, this clone was seen once. This chain connects TRBV5-6 to TRBJ1-5; D gene uncertain. Trimming took off 0 bases at V and 4 bases at J, with 5 bases between the two ends. Germline V gene sequence: CDR1 SGHDT, CDR2 YYEEEE. The CDR3 extends over 13 amino acids. CDR3 protein: CASSLAGNQPQHF. DNA for the CDR3: TGTGCCAGCAGCTTGGCCGGGAATCAGCCCCAGCATTTT.

The chain carries TRBV2 and TRBJ1-2; 8 bases match TRBD1. The ends lost 3 bases at V and 8 bases at J; junction bases unmatched: 14. Germline V CDR1 and CDR2: SNHLY, FYNNEI. This CDR3 contains 16 residues. CDR3 bases: TGTGCCAGCAGTGATGTGTTGGCAGGGGGCGTTTACGGCTACACCTTC. Its protein product is CASSDVLAGGVYGYTF.

This clone turned up a few times. This chain uses TRBV4-1 with TRBJ2-7; 9 positions agree with TRBD1. V trimming: 4 bases; J trimming: 2 bases; junction bases outside the gene matches: 15. Germline V lookup: CDR1 MGHRA, CDR2 YSYEKL. The CDR3 is 18 residues long. The CDR3 is CASSPDRGTLLRAYEQYF. The CDR3 DNA reads TGCGCCAGCAGCCCTGACAGGGGGACGCTCCTAAGGGCCTACGAGCAGTACTTC.

The chain uses TRBV30 and TRBJ2-3, with TRBD2 as a possible D gene (6 bases). The V end was cut by 4 bases, the J end by 8 bases, with 13 bases between. This CDR3 is 12 amino acids long. Germline CDR1 is GTSNPN and CDR2 is SVGIG (reference sequence). The CDR3 DNA reads as TGTGCCTGGACACCCCTCGGGGGTACGCAGTATTTT. It encodes CAWTPLGGTQYF.

This rearrangement joins TRBV5-1 to TRBJ2-2; maybe TRBD2 (6 bases). The CDR3 extends over 16 amino acids. The V end lost 4 bases, the J end lost 0 bases, and 13 bases lay between the germline ends. Germline V CDR1 and CDR2: SGHRS, YFSETQ. The CDR3 loop reads CASSTLLASNTGELFF. The CDR3 nucleotides are TGCGCCAGCAGCACCCTACTAGCATCGAACACCGGGGAGCTGTTTTTT. The complete variable domain, with remaining parts taken from reference TRBV5-1 and TRBJ2-2, reads KAGVTQTPRYLIKTRGQQVTLSCSPISGHRSVSWYQQTPGQGLQFLFEYFSETQRNKGNFPGRFSGRQFSNSRSEMNVSTLELGDSALYLCASSTLLASNTGELFFGEGSRLTVL.

This clone is a singleton in its sample. The rearrangement links TRBV7-9 to TRBJ1-3; maybe TRBD1 (6 bases). V lost 2 bases and J lost 1, with 18 bases in between. Germline lookup yields CDR1 SEHNR and CDR2 FQNEAQ (reference sequence). The CDR3 has 18 amino acids. Here the CDR3 DNA reads TGTGCCAGCAGCTTATGGCGGGGGGCAGCCGGATCTGGAAACACCATATATTTT. Encoded protein: CASSLWRGAAGSGNTIYF.

This clone has only a few counts. The rearrangement links TRBV5-1 to TRBJ1-2; the match to TRBD1 covers 9 bases. In germline, CDR1 is SGHRS, CDR2 YFSETQ. This CDR3 contains 14 residues. Germline trimming cut 8 bases from V and 8 bases from J; bases unmatched to any gene: 13. The CDR3 loop is CASKTSWTGVGYTF. The DNA for the CDR3 is TGCGCCAGTAAGACCTCGTGGACAGGGGTCGGCTACACCTTC. Supplemented by reference TRBV5-1 and TRBJ1-2, the full variable domain reads KAGVTQTPRYLIKTRGQQVTLSCSPISGHRSVSWYQQTPGQGLQFLFEYFSETQRNKGNFPGRFSGRQFSNSRSEMNVSTLELGDSALYLCASKTSWTGVGYTFGSGTRLTVV.

This clone was recorded once. The chain employs TRBV20-1 and TRBJ2-7, with TRBD2 as a possible D gene (6 bases). The CDR3 has 11 amino acids. Germline CDR1 and CDR2: DFQATT and SNEGSKA (reference sequence). The germline V and J ends were trimmed by 6 bases and 3 bases, with 9 bases remaining between them. DNA of the CDR3: TGCAGTGCCCGACTAGGCTACGAGCAGTACTTC. Amino acid sequence: CSARLGYEQYF.

This sequence joins TRBV5-4 and TRBJ2-6; D unclear. Germline CDR1 reads SGHNT; CDR2 reads YYREEE (reference sequence). Trimming removed 1 base from V and 1 base from J, with 6 bases in between. The CDR3 spans 15 residues. In nucleotides, the CDR3 is TGTGCCAGCAGCTTGCAGGTATCTGGGGCCAACGTCCTGACTTTC. It is translated as CASSLQVSGANVLTF.

The J gene is TRBJ1-4, the V gene TRBV6-2 or TRBV6-3, with 7 positions matching TRBD1. The CDR3 covers 14 residues. The germline V gene encodes CDR1 MNHEY and CDR2 SVGEGT. With 5 bases clipped from V and 5 bases from J, the junction kept 5 bases outside the gene matches. CDR3 region: CASSPTGSNEKLFF. In DNA form, the CDR3 reads TGTGCCAGCAGTCCGACAGGGTCGAATGAAAAACTGTTTTTT.

This chain links TRBV3-1 (or the pseudogene TRBV3-2) with TRBJ1-1, with D uncertain. The CDR3 contains 15 residues. Per germline, CDR1 LGHDT and CDR2 YNNKEL (reference sequence). The ends were cut back, 4 bases at V and 1 base at J, with 13 bases in the middle. DNA for the CDR3: TGTGCCAGCAGCCCCTCGTTGGGGTCGAACACTGAAGCTTTCTTT. Amino acids: CASSPSLGSNTEAFF.

This chain connects TRBV12-3 or TRBV12-4 to TRBJ2-1; D uncertain. CDR3 length: 12 amino acids. V lost 8 bases to trimming and J lost 2 bases, with 7 bases between them. This chain's CDR3 is CASALTYNEQFF. The CDR3 DNA reads as TGTGCCAGCGCACTAACCTACAATGAGCAGTTCTTC.

The chain links TRBV6-5 to TRBJ1-2; TRBD1 matches 8 bases. V dropped 2 bases and J dropped 7; count of bases not matched to a gene: 6. CDR3 size: 14 residues. Germline CDR1 MNHEY, CDR2 SVGAGI. The CDR3 DNA reads TGTGCCAGCAGTTACGGACAGGGCCCAGGTGGCTACACCTTC. This translates into CASSYGQGPGGYTF.

The chain links TRBV19 to TRBJ2-3; D is unresolved. CDR3 size: 13 residues. Trimming stripped 3 bases from V and 2 bases from J, with 6 bases between. The germline V gene encodes CDR1 LNHDA and CDR2 SQIVND (reference sequence). This chain's CDR3 is CASSISLTDTQYF. CDR3 DNA: TGTGCCAGTAGTATTTCCCTCACAGATACGCAGTATTTT.

This clone occurred once. The J gene is TRBJ1-1, the V gene TRBV11-2; tentatively, D is TRBD1 (6 bases). The CDR3 is 13 residues long. Trimming stripped 3 bases from V and 5 bases from J, with 10 bases between. Germline values: CDR1 SGHAT, CDR2 FQNNGV. The CDR3 sequence is CASSFLQGTEAFF. DNA for the CDR3: TGTGCCAGCAGCTTCCTGCAGGGGACTGAAGCTTTCTTT.

This chain connects TRBV7-9 to TRBJ1-4; no clear D. The CDR3 has 18 residues. V was trimmed by 1 base and J by 4 bases, leaving 19 bases between them. Germline V gene sequence: CDR1 SEHNR, CDR2 FQNEAQ (reference sequence). In DNA, the CDR3 is TGTGCCAGCAGCTTAGTTCAACGGGCCATCAACTATAATGAAAAACTGTTTTTT. Encoded protein: CASSLVQRAINYNEKLFF.

The CDR3 DNA is TGTGCCAGCATCGGCCCGACTTTAGCCCTCCACTTT. It specifies CASIGPTLALHF. The gene calls are TRBV28 and TRBJ1-6; D call uncertain. The CDR3 runs to 12 residues. Trimming cost V 7 bases and J 14 bases, with 15 bases left between them. CDR1 and CDR2 from the germline V gene are MDHEN and SYDVKM.

V is TRBV27 and J is TRBJ2-3; tentative D call: TRBD2 (7 bases). There are 15 residues in the CDR3. Germline lookup yields CDR1 MNHEY and CDR2 SMNVEV (reference sequence). The V end lost 5 bases, the J end lost 1 base, and 13 bases lay between the germline ends. In nucleotides, the CDR3 is TGTGCCAGCAGTGACGGGGGGCTCGGCACAGATACGCAGTATTTT. Encoded protein: CASSDGGLGTDTQYF.

The genes are TRBV24-1 and TRBJ1-1, with D possibly matching TRBD1 (6 bases). V lost 8 bases and J 1 base, leaving 13 bases between the germline ends. This CDR3 comprises 14 residues. CDR1 is KGHDR, CDR2 SFDVKD, per germline. CDR3 DNA sequence: TGTGCCACCAAAGGGGGAGGGCGGAACACTGAAGCTTTCTTT. This sequence encodes CATKGGGRNTEAFF.

The chain employs TRBV27 and TRBJ2-1; TRBD2 matches at 7 bases. Germline V lookup: CDR1 MNHEY, CDR2 SMNVEV (reference sequence). Germline trimming cut 6 bases from V and 4 bases from J; bases unmatched to any gene: 12. The CDR3 loop spans 16 amino acids. The CDR3 reads CASSRRRERGYNEQFF. The CDR3 DNA is TGTGCCAGCAGCCGAAGAAGGGAGCGGGGTTACAATGAGCAGTTCTTC.

V gene TRBV2 combines with J gene TRBJ2-3; D not certain. The CDR3 totals 14 residues. Trimming took 4 bases from V and 11 from J, leaving 19 bases between them. The germline V gene has CDR1 SNHLY and CDR2 FYNNEI. The CDR3 here is CASSGSPLNIMQYF. The CDR3 region has the DNA TGTGCCAGCAGTGGATCCCCCCTCAATATTATGCAGTATTTT.

J is TRBJ2-3 and V is TRBV6-4; 7 bases align to TRBD1. Germline values: CDR1 MRHNA, CDR2 SNTAGT. The V and J ends lost 6 bases and 6 bases, in that order; junction bases with no gene match: 6. This CDR3 has 13 residues. The CDR3 DNA is TGTGCCAGCAGCTACAGGGGTGGGGATACGCAGTATTTT. Translation: CASSYRGGDTQYF.

This clone was detected only once. The rearrangement joins TRBV11-3 to TRBJ2-4; D is tentatively TRBD1 or TRBD2 (5 bases each). This CDR3 is 17 amino acids long. V dropped 0 bases and J dropped 9 bases, with 21 bases sitting between them. Looked up from germline, CDR1 is SGHNT and CDR2 is YENEEA. The CDR3 sequence is CASSLDRGRGWGSIQYF. The CDR3 DNA follows: TGTGCCAGCAGCTTAGATCGGGGCCGGGGCTGGGGGAGCATTCAGTACTTC.

The chain is built from TRBV30 and TRBJ1-2; D remains ambiguous. CDR1 is GTSNPN and CDR2 is SVGIG in the germline V gene (reference sequence). V lost 1 base, J lost 7 bases, and 7 bases lay in between. The CDR3 runs 11 residues. CDR3 sequence reads: CAWSALGGYTF. The DNA for the CDR3 is TGTGCCTGGAGTGCCCTGGGTGGCTACACCTTC.

This clone is a singleton in its sample. The chain is built from TRBV6-6 and TRBJ1-2, with TRBD1 matching 10 bases. V gave up 5 bases and J gave up 8 bases; unmatched junction bases: 2. The V gene's germline CDR1 is MNHNY and CDR2 SVGAGI (reference sequence). This CDR3 is built from 12 residues. The chain's CDR3 is CASSGQGGGYTF. CDR3 bases: TGTGCCAGCAGTGGACAGGGGGGAGGCTACACCTTC.